This TCR beta chain stems from a study of T cells in Graves' hyperthyroidism and ophthalmopathy. In the study overall: Peripheral blood draws took place at initial diagnosis, ahead of any treatment. Findings of the study overall: Also found in blood were most expanded thyroid clonotypes above 0.001.

The CDR3 regions of TCR beta were amplified from RNA transcripts. With the HTBI primer set, the TCR CDR3 went through a first round of RT-PCR. TCRdb recomputed calls from the multiplex PCR reads with MiXCR, one row per CDR3 protein. This table has fewer than 450,000 distinct CDR3 sequences, roughly an eighth appearing once. In the ophthalmopathy cohort, Clinical Activity Score was at least 3, NOSPECS grade at least 4, and duration under 3 months. The authors took PBMCs from over 8.5 ml fresh peripheral blood. Comment on this clonotype: What it binds is not known.

The receptor's source is a man aged 45-65 years with Graves' ophthalmopathy. Sequenced input: blood.

CDR3 coding DNA: TGTGCCAGCATTCCGGGACAGGGATTAAATCAGCCCCAGCATTTT. Its translation: CASIPGQGLNQPQHF. This chain links TRBV28 with TRBJ1-5, with 9 nucleotides matching TRBD1. CDR3 length: 15 residues. Germline assignment: CDR1 MDHEN and CDR2 SYDVKM. The J segment lost 4 bases and the V segment lost 7 bases, leaving 8 bases of the junction unmatched. Combining the CDR3 with reference TRBV28 and TRBJ1-5 gives the whole variable domain DVKVTQSSRYLVKRTGEKVFLECVQDMDHENMFWYRQDPGLGLRLIYFSYDVKMKEKGDIPEGYSVSREKKERFSLILESASTNQTSMYLCASIPGQGLNQPQHFGDGTRLSIL.